This T cell receptor beta chain was documented in a study of T cells in Graves' hyperthyroidism and ophthalmopathy. Study results and limitations: Blood also held most thyroid clonotypes expanded beyond 0.001.

From RNA transcripts, TCR beta CDR3 regions were amplified. An initial round of RT-PCR targeting the TCR CDR3 relied on the HTBI primer set. MiXCR, applied by TCRdb to the multiplex PCR reads, yields one record per CDR3 protein. The table lists 250,000 to 400,000 distinct CDR3 sequences, roughly 13% of them singletons. The CDR3 sequence is 15 residues long. Germline CDR1 is SNHLY and CDR2 is FYNNEI. V dropped 4 bases and J dropped 1 base, with 11 bases sitting between them. This clonotype has a count of ten or more. What it binds is not known. This receptor was identified in a woman between 40 and 55 years old with Graves' ophthalmopathy. The chain links TRBV2 to TRBJ2-1; tentatively, D is TRBD1 (5 bases). The sample comprised blood. DNA of the CDR3: TGTGCCAGCAGTGCGACAGAGCGATCCTACAATGAGCAGTTCTTC. Translation: CASSATERSYNEQFF.